This T cell receptor beta chain originates from a study of tumor and adjacent non-tumor tissue in lung cancer. This sample's RNA came from whole unsorted tissue. TCRbeta libraries were built with three rounds of nested PCR, modified from ARM-PCR. TCRdb processed the multiplex PCR reads anew with MiXCR; each CDR3 protein has one entry. The sample holds under 150,000 distinct CDR3 sequences; about 71% are singletons and the top ten take over 15%. The CDR3 runs 14 residues. Germline CDR1 and CDR2: MNHNY and SVGAGI (reference sequence). The junction had 6 bases not matched to a gene; V was cut back by 7 bases and J by 3 bases.

The receptor comes from a man between 60 and 70 years old with small cell lung cancer. The sample taken for sequencing was lung tumor tissue. This chain links TRBV6-6 with TRBJ1-1; 9 nucleotides agree with TRBD1. CDR3 sequence reads: CASITGQGYTEAFF. The CDR3 coding sequence is TGTGCCAGCATTACGGGACAGGGTTACACTGAAGCTTTCTTT.